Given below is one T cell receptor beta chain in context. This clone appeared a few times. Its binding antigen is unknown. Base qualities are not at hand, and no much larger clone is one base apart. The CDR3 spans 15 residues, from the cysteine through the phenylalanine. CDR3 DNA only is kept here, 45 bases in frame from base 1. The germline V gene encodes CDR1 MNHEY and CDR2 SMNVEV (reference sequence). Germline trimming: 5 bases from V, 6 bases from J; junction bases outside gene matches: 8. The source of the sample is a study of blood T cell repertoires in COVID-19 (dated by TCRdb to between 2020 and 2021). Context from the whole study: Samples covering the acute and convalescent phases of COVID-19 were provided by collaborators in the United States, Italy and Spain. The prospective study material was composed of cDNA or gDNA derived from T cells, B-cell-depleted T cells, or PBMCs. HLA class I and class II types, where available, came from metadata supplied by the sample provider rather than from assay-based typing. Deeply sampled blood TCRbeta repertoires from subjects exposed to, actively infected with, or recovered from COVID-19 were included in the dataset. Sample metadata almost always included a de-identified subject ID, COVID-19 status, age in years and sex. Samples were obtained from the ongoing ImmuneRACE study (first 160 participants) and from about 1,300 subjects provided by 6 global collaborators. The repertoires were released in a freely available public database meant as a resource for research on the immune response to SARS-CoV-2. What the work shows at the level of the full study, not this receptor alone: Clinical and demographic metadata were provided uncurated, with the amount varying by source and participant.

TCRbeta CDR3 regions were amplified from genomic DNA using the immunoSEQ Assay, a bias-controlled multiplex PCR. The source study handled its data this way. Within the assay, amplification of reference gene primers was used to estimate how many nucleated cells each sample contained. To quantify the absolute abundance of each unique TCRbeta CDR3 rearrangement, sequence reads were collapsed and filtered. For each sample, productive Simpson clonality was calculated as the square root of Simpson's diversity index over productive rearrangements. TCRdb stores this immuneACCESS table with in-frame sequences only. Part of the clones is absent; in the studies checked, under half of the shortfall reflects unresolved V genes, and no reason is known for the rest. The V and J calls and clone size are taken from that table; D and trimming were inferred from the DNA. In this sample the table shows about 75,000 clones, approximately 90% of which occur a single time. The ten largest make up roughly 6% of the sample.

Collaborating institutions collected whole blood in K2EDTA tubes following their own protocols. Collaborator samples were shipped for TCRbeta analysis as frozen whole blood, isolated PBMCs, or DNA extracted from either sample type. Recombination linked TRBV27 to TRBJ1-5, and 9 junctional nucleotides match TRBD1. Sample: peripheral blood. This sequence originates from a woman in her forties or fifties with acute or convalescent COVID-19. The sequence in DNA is TGTGCCAGCAGTCCCCAAACAGGGGGCGGTCAGCCCCAGCATTTT. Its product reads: CASSPQTGGGQPQHF.